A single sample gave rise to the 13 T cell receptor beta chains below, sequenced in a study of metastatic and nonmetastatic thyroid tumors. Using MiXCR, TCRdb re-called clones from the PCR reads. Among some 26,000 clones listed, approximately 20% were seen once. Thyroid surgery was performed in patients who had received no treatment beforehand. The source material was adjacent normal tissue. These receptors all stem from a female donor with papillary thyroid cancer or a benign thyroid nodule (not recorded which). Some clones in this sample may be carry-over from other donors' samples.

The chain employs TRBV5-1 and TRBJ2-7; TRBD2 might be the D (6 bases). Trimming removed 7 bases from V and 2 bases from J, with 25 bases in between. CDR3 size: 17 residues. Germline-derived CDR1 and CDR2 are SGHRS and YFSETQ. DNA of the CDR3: TGCGCCAGCGCCAGCAGCGGAGAGGGCGGGACGACCTACGAGCAGTACTTC. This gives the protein CASASSGEGGTTYEQYF.

Here the CDR3 reads CASSLTWASTDTQYF. The CDR3 coding sequence is TGTGCCAGCAGCTTAACGTGGGCCAGCACAGATACGCAGTATTTT. V gene TRBV7-2 combines with J gene TRBJ2-3; D uncertain. Germline values: CDR1 SGHTA, CDR2 FQGNSA. CDR3 size: 15 residues. Trimming left V 2 bases short and J 0 bases short, with 9 bases between.

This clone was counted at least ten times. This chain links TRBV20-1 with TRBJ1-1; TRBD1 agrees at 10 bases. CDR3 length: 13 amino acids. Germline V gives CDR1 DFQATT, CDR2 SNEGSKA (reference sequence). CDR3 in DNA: TGCAGGGCGGGACAGGGGACATACACTGAAGCTTTCTTT. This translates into CRAGQGTYTEAFF.

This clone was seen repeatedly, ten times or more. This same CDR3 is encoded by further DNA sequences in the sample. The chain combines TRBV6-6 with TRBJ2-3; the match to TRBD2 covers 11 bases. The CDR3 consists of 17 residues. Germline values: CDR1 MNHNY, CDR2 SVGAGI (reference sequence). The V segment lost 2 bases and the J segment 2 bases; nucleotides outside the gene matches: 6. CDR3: CASSYGRLAGLTDTQYF. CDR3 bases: TGTGCCAGCAGTTACGGAAGACTAGCGGGACTCACAGATACGCAGTATTTT.

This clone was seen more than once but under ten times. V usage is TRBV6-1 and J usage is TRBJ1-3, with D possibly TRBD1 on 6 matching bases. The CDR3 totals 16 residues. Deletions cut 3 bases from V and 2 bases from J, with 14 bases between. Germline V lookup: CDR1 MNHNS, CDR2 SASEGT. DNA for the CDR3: TGTGCCAGCAGTGACCCCAGGGGTATGGCTGGAAACACCATATATTTT. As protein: CASSDPRGMAGNTIYF.

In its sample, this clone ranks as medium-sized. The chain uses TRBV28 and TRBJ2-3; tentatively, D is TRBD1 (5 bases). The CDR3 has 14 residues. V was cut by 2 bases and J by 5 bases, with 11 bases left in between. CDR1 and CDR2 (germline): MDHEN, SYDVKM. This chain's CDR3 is CASSLSRVQDTQYF. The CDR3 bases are TGTGCCAGCAGTTTAAGCAGGGTTCAAGATACGCAGTATTTT.

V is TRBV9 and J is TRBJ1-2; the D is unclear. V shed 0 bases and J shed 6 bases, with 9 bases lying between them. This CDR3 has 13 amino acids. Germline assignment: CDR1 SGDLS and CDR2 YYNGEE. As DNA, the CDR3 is TGTGCCAGCAGCGTAGACTCGGAGGATGGCTACACCTTC. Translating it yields CASSVDSEDGYTF.

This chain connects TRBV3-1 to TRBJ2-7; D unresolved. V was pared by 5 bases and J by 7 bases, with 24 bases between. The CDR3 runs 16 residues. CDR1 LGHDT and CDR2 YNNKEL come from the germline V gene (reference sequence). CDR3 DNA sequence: TGTGCCAGCAGCACCCAACTTTACGTGCTCCTACGAGAGCAGTACTTC. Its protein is CASSTQLYVLLREQYF.

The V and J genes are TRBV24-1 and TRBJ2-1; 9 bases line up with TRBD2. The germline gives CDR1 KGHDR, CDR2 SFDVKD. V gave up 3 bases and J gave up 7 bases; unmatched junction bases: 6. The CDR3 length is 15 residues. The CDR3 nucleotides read TGTGCCACCAGTGATCGGCGGGAGGGCCGAAATGAGCAGTTCTTC. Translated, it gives CATSDRREGRNEQFF.

This CDR3 is CSASGTSGKGYEQYF. The DNA of the CDR3 is TGCAGTGCTAGTGGGACTAGCGGGAAAGGGTACGAGCAGTACTTC. The rearrangement joins TRBV20-1 to TRBJ2-7; 13 positions match TRBD2. The CDR3 extends over 15 amino acids. With 3 bases clipped from V and 4 bases from J, the junction kept 6 bases outside the gene matches. Germline lookup yields CDR1 DFQATT and CDR2 SNEGSKA (reference sequence).

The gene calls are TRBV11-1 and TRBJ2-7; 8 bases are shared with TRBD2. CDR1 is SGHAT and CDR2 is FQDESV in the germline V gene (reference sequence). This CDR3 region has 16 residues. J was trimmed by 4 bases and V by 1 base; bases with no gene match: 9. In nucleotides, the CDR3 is TGTGCCAGCAGCTTAGTGGGTACCCGACTAGCGTACGAGCAGTACTTC. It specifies CASSLVGTRLAYEQYF. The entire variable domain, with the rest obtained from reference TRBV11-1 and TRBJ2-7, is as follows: EAEVAQSPRYKITEKSQAVAFWCDPISGHATLYWYRQILGQGPELLVQFQDESVVDDSQLPKDRFSAERLKGVDSTLKIQPAELGDSAMYLCASSLVGTRLAYEQYFGPGTRLTVT.

CDR3 sequence reads: CASTNMDGWELFF. The DNA for the CDR3 is TGTGCCAGCACCAATATGGACGGCTGGGAGCTGTTTTTT. J is TRBJ2-2 and V is TRBV7-3; D gene uncertain. This CDR3 has 13 amino acids. CDR1 is SGHTA, CDR2 FQGTGA, per germline. V dropped 7 bases and J dropped 9 bases, with 15 bases sitting between them.

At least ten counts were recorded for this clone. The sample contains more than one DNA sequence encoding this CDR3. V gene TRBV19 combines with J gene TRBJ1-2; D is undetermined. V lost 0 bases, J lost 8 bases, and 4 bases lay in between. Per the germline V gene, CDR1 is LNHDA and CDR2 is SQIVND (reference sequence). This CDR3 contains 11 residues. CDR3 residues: CASSIEGGYTF. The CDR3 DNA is TGTGCCAGTAGTATAGAAGGCGGCTACACCTTC.